This T cell receptor beta chain was sequenced for a study of early T cells in non-severe SARS-CoV-2 infection (dated by TCRdb to about 2021). Looking at the study overall: Because TCR sequencing was done on bulk RNA from unsorted whole blood, the alpha and beta chains could not be paired.

The study was a case-control design nested within a healthcare worker cohort in London, UK, with weekly nasopharyngeal swab PCR tests and blood sampling. Healthcare workers were recruited between 23 and 31 March 2020, during the week of the UK lockdown, and were followed weekly for up to about 16 weeks. Library method: 5' RACE. Sequencing relied on a NextSeq 500. Unique molecular identifiers were attached to individual cDNA molecules in the TCR library protocol so that sequencing error and PCR bias could be corrected. Both TCR alpha and beta chains were sequenced, and tight co-correlation was observed between alpha and beta sequence abundances in each sample. In the authors' own workflow: V gene, J gene and CDR3 annotation of TCR sequences was performed with Decombinator V4. Expanded TCRs were defined as changing significantly between any two time points under a Poisson model with p below 0.0001. Abundances of TCRs were expressed as counts per million after normalisation to the total number of TCRs sequenced in each sample. MAIT TCRs were defined by TRAV1-2 paired with TRAJ12, TRAJ20 or TRAJ33, and iNKT TCRs by TRAV10 paired with TRAJ18. VDJdb, accessed 1 November 2021, was searched for CMV, EBV and SARS-CoV-2 annotated TCRs, with TCRs annotated for multiple antigens excluded. TCRdb reworked the public reads: Q25 trimming with fastp, MiXCR clone assembly, productive beta chains retained. Here each entry gathers all rows of one CDR3 protein and keeps the most common genes and DNA. The V and J calls reflect TCRdb's pipeline rather than the authors' work. The sample table lists approximately 27,000 distinct CDR3 sequences, 4% to 5.5% of them with a count of one. The ten largest clones capture roughly 2.7% of the sample.

In its sample, this clonotype was seen a few times. Which antigen it targets is not known. Base quality data are lacking; no much larger clone is found one base away. The cysteine opens and the phenylalanine closes a CDR3 of 14 amino acids. The entry retains the CDR3 DNA only, 42 bases that are in frame from base 1. From a lookup of the germline V gene (reference sequence), CDR1 and CDR2 are LGHDT and YNNKEL. At the junction V is shortened by 4 bases and J by 4 bases; bases outside the gene matches: 4. Results the study describes overall, beyond this receptor: VDJdb matching was skewed toward anti-spike CD8 responses, so virus-specific expansions were likely underestimated and private and CD4 specificities were missed.

The sequencing sample was made of whole blood. In this chain, TRBV3-1 is recombined with TRBJ1-3; a stretch of 7 junction bases matches TRBD1. The TCR was taken from an adult who was a healthcare worker with PCR-confirmed SARS-CoV-2 infection or an uninfected control (not recorded which). The DNA reads as follows: TGTGCCAGCAGCCCGGACAGGCCCGGAAACACCATATATTTT. Translation gives CASSPDRPGNTIYF.